The source of this TCR beta chain is a study of T-cell memory formation after mild COVID-19. Study observations and caveats: Certain responding clones were present in pre-infection memory, suggesting participation of cross-reactive memory. Clones contracting day 15 to 85 were balanced CD4/CD8; later expanders leaned CD4+.

Details on this clonotype: The target antigen is unknown.

TCRdb ran MiXCR on the 5' RACE reads and lists one entry per CDR3 protein. The data hold about 560,000 distinct CDR3 sequences, with over 15% observed a single time. The J segment lost 4 bases and the V segment lost 0 bases, leaving 10 bases of the junction unmatched. This CDR3 contains 17 residues. The germline V gene has CDR1 LGHNA and CDR2 YNFKEQ. The origin of this receptor is an adult woman who had mild COVID-19 (a few samples of this study predate the infection). Cell type and time point are not known. What was sequenced was PBMCs or a T cell subset sorted from them (not recorded which). V and J are TRBV4-2 and TRBJ2-5, with 8 bases identical to TRBD2. The CDR3 here is CASSQDGGGRARETQYF. The CDR3 bases are TGTGCCAGCAGCCAAGACGGGGGGGGAAGGGCCCGAGAGACCCAGTACTTC.